Below are 26 T cell receptor beta chains sequenced from a single sample in a study of blood T cell repertoires in COVID-19. Clones were read by immunoSEQ multiplex PCR, and TCRdb kept only the in-frame ones, dropping some. Among about 23,000 clones listed, around 94% were seen once. The sequenced sample was peripheral blood. All receptors come from a woman aged 45-59 years with active COVID-19.

This chain joins TRBV7-3 and TRBJ2-1; 7 positions match TRBD1. The CDR3 extends over 14 amino acids. Looked up from germline, CDR1 is SGHTA and CDR2 is FQGTGA. Trimming took 4 bases from V and 1 from J; bases not matched to a gene: 1. CDR3 sequence reads: CASSSGQSYNEQFF. DNA for the CDR3: TGTGCCAGCAGCTCGGGACAGTCCTACAATGAGCAGTTCTTC.

The J gene is TRBJ2-5, the V gene TRBV2, with D unclear. The ends were cut back, 10 bases at V and 5 bases at J, with 20 bases in the middle. Looked up from germline, CDR1 is SNHLY and CDR2 is FYNNEI. The CDR3 is made up of 14 amino acids. In nucleotides, the CDR3 is TGTGCCACTAGTCCAGTCGTATGGCTCGAGACCCAGTACTTC. Protein product: CATSPVVWLETQYF.

The chain links TRBV6-5 to TRBJ1-2; TRBD1 might be the D (5 bases). V dropped 11 bases and J dropped 5 bases, with 12 bases sitting between them. This CDR3 has 11 residues. Germline V gene lookup returns CDR1 MNHEY and CDR2 SVGAGI. In DNA, the CDR3 is TGTGCCTCGGGCAGGGAATATGGCTACACCTTC. This sequence encodes CASGREYGYTF.

V and J are TRBV2 and TRBJ1-5; 7 bases are a match to TRBD1. Germline V lookup: CDR1 SNHLY, CDR2 FYNNEI. This CDR3 is 17 amino acids long. J was trimmed by 4 bases and V by 2 bases; bases with no gene match: 11. CDR3 in DNA: TGTGCCAGCAGTGAAAGCTGGGCAGGGGGTTATAATCAGCCCCAGCATTTT. It translates to CASSESWAGGYNQPQHF.

The chain recombines TRBV6-6 with TRBJ2-1; the match to TRBD2 covers 13 bases. V gave up 5 bases and J gave up 8 bases; unmatched junction bases: 6. This CDR3 region has 15 residues. CDR1 is MNHNY and CDR2 is SVGAGI in the germline V gene (reference sequence). This CDR3 is CASSQGLAGYHEQFF. DNA for the CDR3: TGTGCCAGCAGTCAGGGACTAGCGGGATACCATGAGCAGTTCTTC.

The genes are TRBV29-1 and TRBJ1-1, with a possible D match to TRBD1 (6 bases). CDR1 and CDR2 (germline): SQVTM, ANQGSEA. Trimming took 4 bases from V and 10 from J, leaving 16 bases between them. The CDR3 loop spans 12 amino acids. The CDR3 sequence: CSVVLGRGIAFF. CDR3 DNA: TGCAGCGTTGTTCTGGGCAGGGGCATAGCTTTCTTT. Full variable domain (missing parts from reference TRBV29-1 and TRBJ1-1): SAVISQKPSRDICQRGTSLTIQCQVDSQVTMMFWYRQQPGQSLTLIATANQGSEATYESGFVIDKFPISRPNLTFSTLTVSNMSPEDSSIYLCSVVLGRGIAFFGQGTRLTVV.

The CDR3 nucleotides are TGTGCCAGCAGCTTAACCGGGACAGGGAATACGCAGTATTTT. Translating gives CASSLTGTGNTQYF. The V call is TRBV7-3, the J call TRBJ2-3; TRBD1 matches at 9 bases. The CDR3 loop spans 14 amino acids. V trimming: 0 bases; J trimming: 7 bases; junction bases outside the gene matches: 2. Germline-derived CDR1 and CDR2 are SGHTA and FQGTGA.

The V and J genes are TRBV7-8 and TRBJ1-3; D is unclear. CDR1 and CDR2 from the germline V gene are SGHVS and FQNEAQ. Deletions cut 4 bases from V and 1 base from J, with 8 bases between. This CDR3 comprises 14 residues. The CDR3 here is CASSSSPSGNTIYF. Here the CDR3 DNA reads TGTGCCAGCAGCTCCTCCCCTTCTGGAAACACCATATATTTT.

V is TRBV19 and J is TRBJ1-1, with unresolved D. This CDR3 is 15 amino acids long. In germline, CDR1 is LNHDA, CDR2 SQIVND (reference sequence). The V end was cut by 7 bases, the J end by 1 base, with 16 bases between. The CDR3 loop reads CASTLTENWNTEAFF. CDR3 DNA: TGTGCCAGTACATTGACGGAGAATTGGAACACTGAAGCTTTCTTT.

The chain is built from TRBV10-3 and TRBJ1-1; D uncertain. The V and J ends lost 0 bases and 3 bases respectively, with 14 bases between them. The length of the CDR3 is 16 residues. Germline loops: CDR1 ENHRY, CDR2 SYGVKD. CDR3 residues: CAISESQDSRYTEAFF. CDR3 nucleotide sequence: TGTGCCATCAGTGAGTCGCAGGACTCGCGGTACACTGAAGCTTTCTTT.

The chain combines TRBV7-9 with TRBJ1-6; D is perhaps TRBD1 (6 bases). Germline V gene data show CDR1 as SEHNR and CDR2 as FQNEAQ (reference sequence). Trimming left V 5 bases short and J 5 bases short, with 13 bases between. The CDR3 is made up of 15 amino acids. Written as DNA, the CDR3 is TGTGCCAGCAGCCCAGGGGCCATAGATAATTCACCCCTCCACTTT. Translating gives CASSPGAIDNSPLHF.

The chain links TRBV6-1 to TRBJ2-7, with 8 positions matching TRBD2. Germline CDR1 and CDR2: MNHNS and SASEGT. V gave up 3 bases and J gave up 2 bases; unmatched junction bases: 3. The CDR3 is made up of 14 amino acids. The CDR3 loop reads CASSETGGPYEQYF. The CDR3 nucleotides are TGTGCCAGCAGTGAGACGGGAGGGCCCTACGAGCAGTACTTC.

This sequence joins TRBV3-1 (or the pseudogene TRBV3-2) and TRBJ2-3, with 7 bases lining up with TRBD2. Germline V CDR1 and CDR2: LGHDT, YNNKEL (reference sequence). With V trimmed by 7 bases and J by 4 bases, 5 bases remained unmatched. There are 13 residues in the CDR3. CDR3 amino acids: CASKREGADTQYF. DNA of the CDR3: TGTGCCAGCAAGCGGGAAGGAGCAGATACGCAGTATTTT.

V gene TRBV27 combines with J gene TRBJ2-7; 9 nucleotides agree with TRBD2. The CDR3 is made up of 19 amino acids. The germline V gene encodes CDR1 MNHEY and CDR2 SMNVEV (reference sequence). V lost 1 base, J lost 3 bases, and 16 bases stayed unmatched. CDR3 sequence: CASSLYSPPASGTYYEQYF. The CDR3 DNA is TGTGCCAGCAGTTTATACTCCCCTCCGGCTAGCGGGACGTACTACGAGCAGTACTTC.

The chain uses TRBV10-2 and TRBJ2-6; 12 positions agree with TRBD1. Per germline, CDR1 WSHSY and CDR2 SAAADI. The CDR3 spans 19 residues. With 7 bases clipped from V and 2 bases from J, the junction kept 12 bases outside the gene matches. CDR3 sequence (DNA): TGCGCCAGCACCACAGGGACAGGGGGCGGAGGGCCTGGGGCCAACGTCCTGACTTTC. Amino acid sequence: CASTTGTGGGGPGANVLTF.

The rearrangement joins TRBV9 to TRBJ2-1, with 7 nucleotides matching TRBD2. The germline V gene encodes CDR1 SGDLS and CDR2 YYNGEE. The CDR3 length is 14 residues. Trimming at V came to 0 bases and at J to 5 bases, leaving 2 bases not matched to a gene. The CDR3 region has the DNA TGTGCCAGCAGCGTAGGGGGAGGGAACAATGAGCAGTTCTTC. It codes for CASSVGGGNNEQFF.

The gene calls are TRBV5-3 and TRBJ2-2, with a possible D match to TRBD1 (5 bases). TRBV5-3 counts as an open reading frame of uncertain function. V was clipped by 9 bases and J by 4 bases, with 28 bases between them. The CDR3 spans 18 residues. The CDR3 reads CATTVEDPHHRSTGELFF. DNA of the CDR3: TGTGCCACAACCGTCGAGGACCCGCACCACAGGTCCACCGGGGAGCTGTTTTTT.

The chain employs TRBV4-2 and TRBJ2-7, with 9 bases aligning to TRBD2. The trim removed 0 bases at V and 1 base at J, leaving 16 bases unmatched. The CDR3 sequence is 20 residues long. Germline V gene data show CDR1 as LGHNA and CDR2 as YNFKEQ. The CDR3 is CASSQDRGMSGRNSSYEQYF. CDR3 DNA: TGTGCCAGCAGCCAAGATAGGGGTATGAGCGGGAGGAACAGTTCCTACGAGCAGTACTTC.

The V and J genes are TRBV18 and TRBJ2-3, with TRBD1 as a possible D gene (6 bases). The ends were cut back, 2 bases at V and 2 bases at J, with 11 bases in the middle. This CDR3 region has 15 residues. Germline CDR1 KGHSH, CDR2 LQKENI. The DNA of the CDR3 is TGTGCCAGCTCACCATTGGACAGCCTCACAGATACGCAGTATTTT. This sequence encodes CASSPLDSLTDTQYF.

The V and J genes are TRBV6-5 and TRBJ2-7, with a tentative D call TRBD1 (6 bases). The CDR3 is 13 amino acids. Trimming stripped 2 bases from V and 5 bases from J, with 10 bases between. The germline V gene has CDR1 MNHEY and CDR2 SVGAGI. The DNA of the CDR3 is TGTGCCAGCAGTTACGTACCAGGGGACGAGCAGTACTTC. Translation: CASSYVPGDEQYF.

This chain links TRBV7-6 with TRBJ1-1; D perhaps matches TRBD1 (5 bases). Trimming shortened V by 3 bases and J by 7 bases, and 15 bases separated the two germline ends. This CDR3 is built from 14 residues. Germline CDR1 SGHVS, CDR2 FNYEAQ. The CDR3 DNA is TGTGCCAGCAGCTTGGCGGTTCGGGGGGGTGAAGCTTTCTTT. Protein product: CASSLAVRGGEAFF.

V gene TRBV9 combines with J gene TRBJ2-1; the match to TRBD2 covers 7 bases. The CDR3 has 15 amino acids. The V gene's germline CDR1 is SGDLS and CDR2 YYNGEE. The V gene end was trimmed by 0 bases and the J gene end by 2 bases; junction bases not matched to a gene: 2. The CDR3 here is CASSVDSGPYNEQFF. CDR3 bases: TGTGCCAGCAGCGTAGATAGCGGGCCCTACAATGAGCAGTTCTTC.

The chain couples TRBV3-1 (or the pseudogene TRBV3-2) to TRBJ2-1; D may be TRBD2 (6 bases). This CDR3 spans 12 amino acids. Between the trimmed V and J ends, which lost 5 bases and 9 bases, there was a span of 11 bases. Germline assignment: CDR1 LGHDT and CDR2 YNNKEL (reference sequence). The CDR3 is CASSFSGPEQFF. The CDR3 DNA is TGTGCCAGCAGCTTTAGCGGTCCTGAGCAGTTCTTC.

The chain is built from TRBV14 and TRBJ1-2; D not resolved. This CDR3 comprises 13 residues. Germline loops: CDR1 SGHDN, CDR2 FVKESK. V was shortened by 2 bases and J by 4 bases, with 8 bases between the two germline ends. CDR3 in amino acids: CASSQTGGYGYTF. The DNA for the CDR3 is TGTGCCAGCAGCCAAACTGGCGGCTATGGCTACACCTTC.

J is TRBJ2-2 and V is TRBV3-1 (or the pseudogene TRBV3-2), with D maybe TRBD2 (7 bases). Germline values: CDR1 LGHDT, CDR2 YNNKEL (reference sequence). The CDR3 covers 17 residues. V lost 4 bases and J lost 2, with 17 bases in between. In nucleotides, the CDR3 is TGTGCCAGCAGCCTTCAACAGGGACTAACCAACACCGGGGAGCTGTTTTTT. It codes for CASSLQQGLTNTGELFF.

J is TRBJ2-3 and V is TRBV7-8; 12 bases agree with TRBD2. Unmatched junction bases numbered 8, after V lost 2 bases and J lost 2 bases. The CDR3 contains 18 residues. Per the germline V gene, CDR1 is SGHVS and CDR2 is FQNEAQ. CDR3 in DNA: TGTGCCAGCAGCTTACCTCTAGCGGGAGGGACTTACACAGATACGCAGTATTTT. Residues: CASSLPLAGGTYTDTQYF.